Listed below are T cell receptor beta chains from one sample, sequenced in a study of blood T cell repertoires in COVID-19. Produced via immunoSEQ multiplex PCR; TCRdb's table is partial and in-frame only. The sample holds about 160,000 clones, about four fifths seen once. The sample consisted of peripheral blood. These receptors all come from a woman aged 55 to 70 with COVID-19, enrolled during active disease. The CDR3 runs from the conserved cysteine through the conserved F or W. Each record gives: V gene, clone size, J gene, D gene, CDR3 DNA, CDR3 protein. D genes are given only for firm matches. Not every row has a clone size; where given, it reads once, few, many or a size class.

V gene: TRBV4-1
clone size: -
J gene: TRBJ2-1
D gene: TRBD1
CDR3 DNA: TGCGCCAGCAGCCAGGGACAGGGGGTCCACAATGAGCAGTTCTTC
CDR3 protein: CASSQGQGVHNEQFF

V gene: TRBV6-2/TRBV6-3
clone size: -
J gene: TRBJ1-2
D gene: -
CDR3 DNA: TGTGCCAGCAGTTCGCGAAGACAGAATTATGGCTACACCTTC
CDR3 protein: CASSSRRQNYGYTF

V gene: TRBV5-1
clone size: once
J gene: TRBJ2-3
D gene: -
CDR3 DNA: TGCGCCAGCAGCTTGGTTTCGGTTAGCACAGATACGCAGTATTTT
CDR3 protein: CASSLVSVSTDTQYF

V gene: TRBV11-2
clone size: many
J gene: TRBJ2-3
D gene: -
CDR3 DNA: TGTGCCAGCAGGGGCGGGGGCACAGATACGCAGTATTTT
CDR3 protein: CASRGGGTDTQYF

V gene: TRBV4-1
clone size: -
J gene: TRBJ1-6
D gene: TRBD1
CDR3 DNA: TGCGCCAGCAGCCAAGAGAGGGGGACAGCAAATTCACCCCTCCACTTT
CDR3 protein: CASSQERGTANSPLHF

V gene: TRBV28
clone size: once
J gene: TRBJ2-2
D gene: -
CDR3 DNA: TGTGCCAGCAGTTTCCCCACACTAGAGTGGCCCGGGGAGCTGTTTTTT
CDR3 protein: CASSFPTLEWPGELFF

V gene: TRBV18
clone size: -
J gene: TRBJ1-5
D gene: -
CDR3 DNA: TGTGCCAGCTCGGGGGACTTCTCGGGCCAGCCCCAGCATTTT
CDR3 protein: CASSGDFSGQPQHF

V gene: TRBV23-1
clone size: -
J gene: TRBJ2-7
D gene: TRBD1
CDR3 DNA: TGCGCCAGCAGGCGAACGCCAGACAGGGTAGAAGCCTACGAGCAGTACTTC
CDR3 protein: CASRRTPDRVEAYEQYF

V gene: TRBV10-1
clone size: -
J gene: TRBJ2-1
D gene: TRBD2
CDR3 DNA: TGCGCCAGGGGGATACTAGCGAGTCCCACAAATGAGCAGTTCTTC
CDR3 protein: CARGILASPTNEQFF

V gene: TRBV5-1
clone size: -
J gene: TRBJ2-7
D gene: TRBD1
CDR3 DNA: TGCGCCAGCAGCCAGACAGGGGCGAATGACGAGCAGTACTTC
CDR3 protein: CASSQTGANDEQYF

V gene: TRBV9
clone size: -
J gene: TRBJ2-1
D gene: TRBD2
CDR3 DNA: TGTGCCAGCAGCGTAGACTTTGGTCCCGGGACTAGCGAGTACAATGAGCAGTTCTTC
CDR3 protein: CASSVDFGPGTSEYNEQFF

V gene: TRBV10-3
clone size: -
J gene: TRBJ1-5
D gene: -
CDR3 DNA: TGTGCCATCAGTGGACAGTTTAGGCAGCCCCAGCATTTT
CDR3 protein: CAISGQFRQPQHF

V gene: TRBV27
clone size: -
J gene: TRBJ1-1
D gene: -
CDR3 DNA: TGTGCCAGCAGACTAAGGGCAGGGCACATGAACACTGAAGCTTTCTTT
CDR3 protein: CASRLRAGHMNTEAFF

V gene: TRBV6-5
clone size: -
J gene: TRBJ2-3
D gene: -
CDR3 DNA: TGTGCCAGCAAGTCGGGAGCTGCCACAGATACGCAGTATTTT
CDR3 protein: CASKSGAATDTQYF

V gene: TRBV21-1
clone size: once
J gene: TRBJ2-2
D gene: -
CDR3 DNA: TGTGCCAGCAGCTTCCGGACAGCGAACACCGGGGAGCTGTTTTTT
CDR3 protein: CASSFRTANTGELFF

V gene: TRBV5-6
clone size: -
J gene: TRBJ2-7
D gene: TRBD1
CDR3 DNA: TGTGCCAGCACCTTCCGGACAGGGCTAATCCACGAGCAGTACTTC
CDR3 protein: CASTFRTGLIHEQYF

V gene: TRBV27
clone size: -
J gene: TRBJ2-6
D gene: TRBD1
CDR3 DNA: TGTGCCAGCAGTTTCAGGGGGCTACTGTCTGGGGCCAACGTCCTGACTTTC
CDR3 protein: CASSFRGLLSGANVLTF

V gene: TRBV28
clone size: -
J gene: TRBJ2-5
D gene: TRBD1
CDR3 DNA: TGTGCCACTACACAGGGGCAAGAGACCCAGTACTTC
CDR3 protein: CATTQGQETQYF

V gene: TRBV6-5
clone size: -
J gene: TRBJ2-7
D gene: TRBD1
CDR3 DNA: TGTGCCAGCAGTTGGGGACAGGGGGCGACAGAGCAGTACTTC
CDR3 protein: CASSWGQGATEQYF

V gene: TRBV7-2
clone size: -
J gene: TRBJ2-1
D gene: -
CDR3 DNA: TGTGCCAGCAGCCCTCGGGTCCTCTCCTACAATGAGCAGTTCTTC
CDR3 protein: CASSPRVLSYNEQFF

V gene: TRBV19
clone size: -
J gene: TRBJ2-7
D gene: -
CDR3 DNA: TGTGCCAGTAGTATTCTAGCGTTGAGCTACGAGCAGTACTTC
CDR3 protein: CASSILALSYEQYF

V gene: TRBV30
clone size: few
J gene: TRBJ2-4
D gene: -
CDR3 DNA: TGTGCCTGGAGTGTAAAGCAGGATTTAGCCAAAAACATTCAGTACTTC
CDR3 protein: CAWSVKQDLAKNIQYF

V gene: TRBV18
clone size: once
J gene: TRBJ1-1
D gene: TRBD1
CDR3 DNA: TGTGCCAGCTCACAGAGCGGACAGGGGAACACTGAAGCTTTCTTT
CDR3 protein: CASSQSGQGNTEAFF

V gene: TRBV7-2
clone size: once
J gene: TRBJ1-1
D gene: TRBD1
CDR3 DNA: TGTGCCACCTCGTCTAACAGGGGGAACACTGAAGCTTTCTTT
CDR3 protein: CATSSNRGNTEAFF

V gene: TRBV5-8
clone size: -
J gene: TRBJ2-1
D gene: TRBD2
CDR3 DNA: TGTGCCAGCAGCTTGGTCCCTAGCGGAGGAAGTGAGCAGTTCTTC
CDR3 protein: CASSLVPSGGSEQFF

V gene: TRBV7-8
clone size: -
J gene: TRBJ2-2
D gene: -
CDR3 DNA: TGTGCCAGCAGCTCTGGGGGGTGGAGCACCGGGGAGCTGTTTTTT
CDR3 protein: CASSSGGWSTGELFF

V gene: TRBV7-2
clone size: -
J gene: TRBJ2-3
D gene: TRBD2
CDR3 DNA: TGTGCCAGCAGCTTAGATCTAGCGGCCGCTAGCACAGATACGCAGTATTTT
CDR3 protein: CASSLDLAAASTDTQYF

V gene: TRBV12-3/TRBV12-4
clone size: -
J gene: TRBJ1-3
D gene: -
CDR3 DNA: TGTGCCAGCCCCAGGGTCTCTGGAAACACCATATATTTT
CDR3 protein: CASPRVSGNTIYF

V gene: TRBV4-2
clone size: few
J gene: TRBJ2-3
D gene: -
CDR3 DNA: TGTGCCAGCAGCCCCAACCGACTTTACCTCATCACAGATACGCAGTATTTT
CDR3 protein: CASSPNRLYLITDTQYF

V gene: TRBV28
clone size: -
J gene: TRBJ1-3
D gene: -
CDR3 DNA: TGTGCCAGCAGTTTACGGGGAAACACCATATATTTT
CDR3 protein: CASSLRGNTIYF